This TCR beta chain was recorded in a study of OX40 agonist ivuxolimab in advanced cancers. Overall study context: One patient with hepatocellular carcinoma and two with cutaneous melanoma, three in all, had partial responses.

Concerning this clone itself: Its specificity is not known.

Profiling relied on immunoSEQ multiplex PCR, and the TCRdb table lists in-frame clones only, not all of them. The repertoire holds fewer than 13,000 clones, with approximately 78% as singletons. Overall study results and limits: CD4+ and CD8+ blood T cells expanded clonally by week 6 at 0.1 to 3.0 mg/kg.

Between the trimmed V and J ends, which lost 1 base and 2 bases, there was a span of 0 bases. The germline CDR1 and CDR2 sequences are SGDLS and YYNGEE. The CDR3 extends over 12 amino acids. This sample comprised CD4+ or CD8+ T cells sorted from blood, obtained in a trial of the OX40 agonist ivuxolimab. The TCR originated in an adult with an advanced solid tumor such as melanoma, head and neck, liver or kidney cancer. This chain connects TRBV9 to TRBJ2-2; D is unclear. The CDR3, as DNA: TGTGCCAGCAGCGTAAACACCGGGGAGCTGTTTTTT. Protein product: CASSVNTGELFF. Looking up the rest from reference TRBV9 and TRBJ2-2 gives the full variable domain: DSGVTQTPKHLITATGQRVTLRCSPRSGDLSVYWYQQSLDQGLQFLIQYYNGEERAKGNILERFSAQQFPDLHSELNLSSLELGDSALYFCASSVNTGELFFGEGSRLTVL.